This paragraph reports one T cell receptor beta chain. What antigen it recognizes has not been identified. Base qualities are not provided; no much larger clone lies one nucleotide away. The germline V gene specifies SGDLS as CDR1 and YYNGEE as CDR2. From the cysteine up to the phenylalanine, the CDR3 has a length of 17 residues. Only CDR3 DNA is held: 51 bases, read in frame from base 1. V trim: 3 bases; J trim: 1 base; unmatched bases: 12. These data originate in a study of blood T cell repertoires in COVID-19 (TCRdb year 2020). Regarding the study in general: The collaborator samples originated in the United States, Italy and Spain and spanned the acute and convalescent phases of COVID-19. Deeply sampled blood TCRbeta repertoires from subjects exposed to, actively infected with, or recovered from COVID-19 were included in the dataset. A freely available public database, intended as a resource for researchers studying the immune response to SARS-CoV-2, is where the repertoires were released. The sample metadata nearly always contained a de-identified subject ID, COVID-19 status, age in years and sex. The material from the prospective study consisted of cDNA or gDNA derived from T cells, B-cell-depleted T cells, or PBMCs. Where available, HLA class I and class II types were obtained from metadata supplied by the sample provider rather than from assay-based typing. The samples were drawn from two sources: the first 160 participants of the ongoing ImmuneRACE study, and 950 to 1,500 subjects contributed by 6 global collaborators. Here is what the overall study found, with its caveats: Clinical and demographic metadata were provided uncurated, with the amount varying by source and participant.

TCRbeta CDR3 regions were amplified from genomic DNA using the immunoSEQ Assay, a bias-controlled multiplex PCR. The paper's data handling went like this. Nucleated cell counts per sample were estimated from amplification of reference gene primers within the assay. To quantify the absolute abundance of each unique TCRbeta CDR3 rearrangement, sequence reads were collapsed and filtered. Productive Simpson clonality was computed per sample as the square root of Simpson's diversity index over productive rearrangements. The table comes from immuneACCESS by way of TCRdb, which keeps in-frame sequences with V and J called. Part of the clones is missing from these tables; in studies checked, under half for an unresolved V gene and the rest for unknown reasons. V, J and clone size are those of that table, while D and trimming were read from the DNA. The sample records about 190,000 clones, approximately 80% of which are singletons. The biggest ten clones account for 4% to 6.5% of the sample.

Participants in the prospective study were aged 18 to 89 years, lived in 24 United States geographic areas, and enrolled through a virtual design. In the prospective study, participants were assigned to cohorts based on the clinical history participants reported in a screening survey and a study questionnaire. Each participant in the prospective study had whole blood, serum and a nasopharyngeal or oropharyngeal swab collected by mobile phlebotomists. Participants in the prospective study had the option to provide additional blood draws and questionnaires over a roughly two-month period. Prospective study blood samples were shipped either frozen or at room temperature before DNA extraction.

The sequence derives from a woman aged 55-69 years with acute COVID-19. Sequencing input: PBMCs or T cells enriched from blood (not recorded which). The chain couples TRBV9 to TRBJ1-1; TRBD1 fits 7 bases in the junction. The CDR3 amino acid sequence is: CASSGVDRVRGNTEAFF. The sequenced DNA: TGTGCCAGCAGCGGGGTCGACAGGGTCCGGGGGAACACTGAAGCTTTCTTT. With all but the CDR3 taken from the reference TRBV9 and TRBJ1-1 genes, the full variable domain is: DSGVTQTPKHLITATGQRVTLRCSPRSGDLSVYWYQQSLDQGLQFLIQYYNGEERAKGNILERFSAQQFPDLHSELNLSSLELGDSALYFCASSGVDRVRGNTEAFFGQGTRLTVV.